This T cell receptor (beta chain) was recovered during a study of blood T cell repertoires in COVID-19. Study in general: The study drew acute and convalescent COVID-19 samples from the United States, Italy and Spain. PBMCs, B-cell-depleted T cells, or T cells provided the cDNA or gDNA that made up the material.

As originally analysed: Using reference gene primer amplification, nucleated cell counts were estimated. Only in-frame clones appear in the TCRdb table, and some are missing; sequencing was by immunoSEQ multiplex PCR. For V, J and clone size, that table is used; D and trimming come from the DNA. The sample has roughly 160,000 clones; roughly nine tenths are singletons. In germline, CDR1 is LGHNT, CDR2 FRNRAP. The CDR3 length is 19 residues. The germline V and J ends were trimmed by 4 bases and 0 bases, with 21 bases remaining between them. The chain employs TRBV12-5 and TRBJ2-2, with D possibly matching TRBD2 (7 bases). The sequence was collected from a man aged 60 to 75 with acute or convalescent COVID-19. Sample: peripheral blood. CDR3 residues: CASGSSRWGGTTNTGELFF. For the CDR3, the DNA is TGTGCTAGTGGTTCCTCCCGGTGGGGGGGCACTACGAACACCGGGGAGCTGTTTTTT.